This T cell receptor (beta chain) was sequenced in a study of cytomegalovirus exposure and HLA in healthy donors. Whole-study findings and limits: According to a subsequent analysis, TCR clusters from the first cohort were inclined to appear together in the 120 validation repertoires. Rarity held for most TCR sequences, but there were some public TCRs that occurred in many donors. A list of approximately 160 TCR beta chains associated with cytomegalovirus was given. Cytomegalovirus status, reportedly, was diagnosed with high specificity and sensitivity by the classifier.

Of note for this clone: What it binds is not known.

Assay used: immunoSEQ multiplex PCR; TCRdb lists only in-frame clones, some missing. The sample holds around 120,000 clones, about 83% seen once. V was clipped by 3 bases and J by 2 bases, with 8 bases between them. Germline assignment: CDR1 SGDLS and CDR2 YYNGEE. The length of the CDR3 is 13 residues. This chain links TRBV9 with TRBJ2-5; D is uncertain. This clonotype was sampled from a man aged 18 to 29 in good health and CMV-seronegative. The sample consisted of PBMCs. CDR3 amino acids: CASSGPAQETQYF. In nucleotides, the CDR3 is TGTGCCAGCAGCGGCCCCGCGCAAGAGACCCAGTACTTC. The full variable domain, with the rest looked up from reference TRBV9 and TRBJ2-5, is DSGVTQTPKHLITATGQRVTLRCSPRSGDLSVYWYQQSLDQGLQFLIQYYNGEERAKGNILERFSAQQFPDLHSELNLSSLELGDSALYFCASSGPAQETQYFGPGTRLLVL.